This entry is about one TCR beta chain. Its specificity is not known. Cells from the mixed lymphocyte reaction were cocultured for about six days at 37°C. The assay was immunoSEQ multiplex PCR, and TCRdb's table has in-frame clones only and misses some. Of a few hundred clones detected, 55% to 75% appear once; the ten largest clones hold about 7.5%. This specimen belongs to a study of siplizumab effects on memory and regulatory T cells. The trim removed 5 bases at V and 5 bases at J, leaving 11 bases unmatched. The CDR3 totals 17 residues. Germline values: CDR1 LNHDA, CDR2 SQIVND (reference sequence). The sequence was collected from a human donor in good health; the cells came from an allogeneic mixed lymphocyte reaction. The V and J genes are TRBV19 and TRBJ2-2; TRBD2 matches at 10 bases. Material: CFSE-low (dividing) CD4+ T cells sorted from an allogeneic mixed lymphocyte reaction. As DNA, the CDR3 is TGTGCCAGTAGTCCGATCCTGACTAGCGGGTTTACCGGGGAGCTGTTTTTT. Amino acid sequence: CASSPILTSGFTGELFF.